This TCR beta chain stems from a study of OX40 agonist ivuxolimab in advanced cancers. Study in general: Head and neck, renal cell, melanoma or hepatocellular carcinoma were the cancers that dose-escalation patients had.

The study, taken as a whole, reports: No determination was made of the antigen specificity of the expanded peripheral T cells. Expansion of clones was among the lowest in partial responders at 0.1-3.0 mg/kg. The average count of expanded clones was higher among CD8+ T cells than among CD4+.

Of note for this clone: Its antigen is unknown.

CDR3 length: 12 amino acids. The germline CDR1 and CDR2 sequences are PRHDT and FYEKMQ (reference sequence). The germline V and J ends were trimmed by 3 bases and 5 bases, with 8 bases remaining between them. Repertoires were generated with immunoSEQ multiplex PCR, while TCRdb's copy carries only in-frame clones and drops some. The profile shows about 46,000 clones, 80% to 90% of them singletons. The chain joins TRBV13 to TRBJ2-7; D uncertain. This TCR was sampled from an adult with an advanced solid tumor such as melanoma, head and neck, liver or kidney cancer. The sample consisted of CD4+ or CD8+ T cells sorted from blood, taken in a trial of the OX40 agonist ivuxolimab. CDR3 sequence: CASSFLRNEQYF. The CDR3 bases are TGTGCCAGCAGCTTCCTCCGCAACGAGCAGTACTTC.